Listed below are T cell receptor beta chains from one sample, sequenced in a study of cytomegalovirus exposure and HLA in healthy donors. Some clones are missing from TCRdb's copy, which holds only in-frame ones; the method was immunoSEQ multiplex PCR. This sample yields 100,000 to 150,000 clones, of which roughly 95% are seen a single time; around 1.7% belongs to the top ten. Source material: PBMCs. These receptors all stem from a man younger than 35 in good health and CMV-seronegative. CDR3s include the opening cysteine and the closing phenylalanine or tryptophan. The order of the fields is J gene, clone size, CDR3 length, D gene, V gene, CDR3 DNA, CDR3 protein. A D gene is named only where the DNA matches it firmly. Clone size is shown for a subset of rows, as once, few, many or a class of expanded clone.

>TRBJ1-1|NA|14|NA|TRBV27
TGTGCCAGCAGTTTATCCCAGGGGACCGGACCGGCTTTCTTT
CASSLSQGTGPAFF
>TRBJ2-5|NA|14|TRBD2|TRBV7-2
TGTGCCAGCAGCTTGGGAGGCGGGAGTGAGACCCAGTACTTC
CASSLGGGSETQYF
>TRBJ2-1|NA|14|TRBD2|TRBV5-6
TGTGCCAGCAATCTGAGAGCGGGAGCCAATGAGCAGTTCTTC
CASNLRAGANEQFF
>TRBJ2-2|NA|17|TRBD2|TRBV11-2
TGTGCCAGCAGCCCAGGACTGGGCGGGAGTAAAGGCGGGGAGCTGTTTTTT
CASSPGLGGSKGGELFF
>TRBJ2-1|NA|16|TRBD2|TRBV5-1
TGCGCCAGCAGCTCGATCCCTCTAGCGGGAACGAATGAGCAGTTCTTC
CASSSIPLAGTNEQFF
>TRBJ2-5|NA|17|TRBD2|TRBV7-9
TGTGCCAGCAGCTTATTTGGGTCTAGCGGGAGTCAAGAGACCCAGTACTTC
CASSLFGSSGSQETQYF
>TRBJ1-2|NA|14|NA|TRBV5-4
TGTGCCAGCAGCTTAGGGGGGGGTGACTATGGCTACACCTTC
CASSLGGGDYGYTF
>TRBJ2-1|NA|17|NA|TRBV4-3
TGCGCCAGCAGCCAAGTCCGTTCTAGCGAATCTCACAATGAGCAGTTCTTC
CASSQVRSSESHNEQFF
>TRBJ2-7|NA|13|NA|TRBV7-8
TGTGCCAGCAGCTTTCTTTACGAGGACGAGCAGTACTTC
CASSFLYEDEQYF
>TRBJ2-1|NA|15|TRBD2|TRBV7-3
TGTGCCAGCAGCTTAGGGACTACTTACTACAATGAGCAGTTCTTC
CASSLGTTYYNEQFF
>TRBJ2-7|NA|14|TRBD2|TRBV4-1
TGCGCCAGCAGCCTCGGACTAGCCGTGCACGAGCAGTACTTC
CASSLGLAVHEQYF
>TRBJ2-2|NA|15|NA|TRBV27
TGTGCCAGCATCAGGGGCAACCCTGGCACCGGGGAGCTGTTTTTT
CASIRGNPGTGELFF
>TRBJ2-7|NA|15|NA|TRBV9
TGTGCCAGCAGCGTAGGGACTCCTCTCGATGGCGAGCAGTACTTC
CASSVGTPLDGEQYF
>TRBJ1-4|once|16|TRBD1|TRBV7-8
TGTGCCAGCAGCTTAGCGGGTCCAGGGGGGAATGAAAAACTGTTTTTT
CASSLAGPGGNEKLFF
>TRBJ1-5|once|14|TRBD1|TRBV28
TGTGCCAGCACCTGGGACAGAATAGATCAGCCCCAGCATTTT
CASTWDRIDQPQHF
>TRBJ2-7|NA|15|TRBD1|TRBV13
TGTGCCAGCAGCCCGGGGGGACAGGGGCACTACGAGCAGTACTTC
CASSPGGQGHYEQYF
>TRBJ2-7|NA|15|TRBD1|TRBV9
TGTGCCAGCAGACCCTTGGACAGGGGTTTTTGCGAGCAGTACTTC
CASRPLDRGFCEQYF
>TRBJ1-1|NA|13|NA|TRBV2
TGTGCCAGCAGTGAACAGGAGGACACTGAAGCTTTCTTT
CASSEQEDTEAFF
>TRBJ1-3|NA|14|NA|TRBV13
TGTGCCAGCAGCTTACGGGGATACGGAAACACCATATATTTT
CASSLRGYGNTIYF
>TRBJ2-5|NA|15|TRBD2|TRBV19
TGTGCCAGTAGTCCCCTGCGGGAGGGCGGAGAGACCCAGTACTTC
CASSPLREGGETQYF
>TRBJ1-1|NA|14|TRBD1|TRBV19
TGTGCCAGTAGTAAGACAGGGTCTGGCACTGAAGCTTTCTTT
CASSKTGSGTEAFF
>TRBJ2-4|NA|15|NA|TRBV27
TGTGCCAGCAGTTCCCTAGGCCTAGCCAAAAACATTCAGTACTTC
CASSSLGLAKNIQYF
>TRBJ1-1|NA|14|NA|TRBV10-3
TGTGCCATCAGTGAGTCTTCGGGGAACACTGAAGCTTTCTTT
CAISESSGNTEAFF
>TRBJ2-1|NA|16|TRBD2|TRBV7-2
TGTGCCAGCAGCGTAGCCCCTAGCGGGTATTACAATGAGCAGTTCTTC
CASSVAPSGYYNEQFF
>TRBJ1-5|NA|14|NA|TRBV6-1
TGTGCCAGCAGTGAACGAGGTCTGGCGGAGCCCCAGCATTTT
CASSERGLAEPQHF
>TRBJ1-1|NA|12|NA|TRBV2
TGTGCCAGCAGGGGGGCTTGGGGGTTGGCTTTCTTT
CASRGAWGLAFF
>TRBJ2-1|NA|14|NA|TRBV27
TGTGCCAGCAGTTTATTGGTCCCGACAGATGAGCAGTTCTTC
CASSLLVPTDEQFF
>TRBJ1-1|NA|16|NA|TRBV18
TGTGCCAGCTCACCCTCGAGGGAGGGAAGGCGCACTGAAGCTTTCTTT
CASSPSREGRRTEAFF
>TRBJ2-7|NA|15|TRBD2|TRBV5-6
TGTGCCAGCAGCTACAGCGGGAGTAGTTCCAACGAGCAGTACTTC
CASSYSGSSSNEQYF
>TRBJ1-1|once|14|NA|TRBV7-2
TGTGCCAGCTCGTGGGGGCAGGTGAACACTGAAGCTTTCTTT
CASSWGQVNTEAFF
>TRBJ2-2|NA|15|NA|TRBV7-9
TGTGCCAGCAGCTCCAAGCGGAATAACACCGGGGAGCTGTTTTTT
CASSSKRNNTGELFF
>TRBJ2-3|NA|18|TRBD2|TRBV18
TGTGCCAGCTCACCCCAGCTAGCGGGAGCCGCAAGCACAGATACGCAGTATTTT
CASSPQLAGAASTDTQYF
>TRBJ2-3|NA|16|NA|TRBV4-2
TGTGCCAGCAGCCAAGAACGAAGCTCTAACACAGATACGCAGTATTTT
CASSQERSSNTDTQYF
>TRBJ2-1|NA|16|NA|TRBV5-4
TGTGCCAGCAGTTTTTCTTCGGTCTCGTCCTACAATGAGCAGTTCTTC
CASSFSSVSSYNEQFF
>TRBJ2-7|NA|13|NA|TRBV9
TGTGCCAGCAGCGTAGGACAGGACTACGAGCAGTACTTC
CASSVGQDYEQYF
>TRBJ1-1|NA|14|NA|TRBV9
TGTGCCAGCAGCGTAACAGGGTTAGGGACTGAAGCTTTCTTT
CASSVTGLGTEAFF
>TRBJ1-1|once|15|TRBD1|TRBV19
TGTGCCAGTAGTCGGACAGGGTATCCGAACACTGAAGCTTTCTTT
CASSRTGYPNTEAFF
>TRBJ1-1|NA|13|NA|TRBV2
TGTGCCAGCCTGGGTCAGGGGAACACTGAAGCTTTCTTT
CASLGQGNTEAFF
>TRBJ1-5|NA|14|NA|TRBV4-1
TGCGCCAGCAGCCAAGATCCGGGGGATCAGCCCCAGCATTTT
CASSQDPGDQPQHF
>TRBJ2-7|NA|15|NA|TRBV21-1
TGTGCCAGCAGCAAATCTGAGCAGGGGGGATACGAGCAGTACTTC
CASSKSEQGGYEQYF
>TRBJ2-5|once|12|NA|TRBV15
TGTGCCACCAGCAGAGGAGGGGAGACCCAGTACTTC
CATSRGGETQYF
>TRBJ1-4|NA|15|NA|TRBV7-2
TGTGCCAGCAGCTTAGTCGCGAGGGAGCGTGAAAAACTGTTTTTT
CASSLVAREREKLFF
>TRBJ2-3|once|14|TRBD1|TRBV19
TGTGCCAGTAACAAACAGGGGGCAACAGATACGCAGTATTTT
CASNKQGATDTQYF
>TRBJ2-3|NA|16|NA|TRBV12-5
TGTGCTAGTGGTTTGGGACAGGGACTCTTCGCAGATACGCAGTATTTT
CASGLGQGLFADTQYF
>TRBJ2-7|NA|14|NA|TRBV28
TGTGCCAGCAGCCACGACGACAGGTCCTACGAGCAGTACTTC
CASSHDDRSYEQYF
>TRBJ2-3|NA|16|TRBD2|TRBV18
TGTGCCAGCTCAGCAACTAGCGGGAGACCCACAGATACGCAGTATTTT
CASSATSGRPTDTQYF